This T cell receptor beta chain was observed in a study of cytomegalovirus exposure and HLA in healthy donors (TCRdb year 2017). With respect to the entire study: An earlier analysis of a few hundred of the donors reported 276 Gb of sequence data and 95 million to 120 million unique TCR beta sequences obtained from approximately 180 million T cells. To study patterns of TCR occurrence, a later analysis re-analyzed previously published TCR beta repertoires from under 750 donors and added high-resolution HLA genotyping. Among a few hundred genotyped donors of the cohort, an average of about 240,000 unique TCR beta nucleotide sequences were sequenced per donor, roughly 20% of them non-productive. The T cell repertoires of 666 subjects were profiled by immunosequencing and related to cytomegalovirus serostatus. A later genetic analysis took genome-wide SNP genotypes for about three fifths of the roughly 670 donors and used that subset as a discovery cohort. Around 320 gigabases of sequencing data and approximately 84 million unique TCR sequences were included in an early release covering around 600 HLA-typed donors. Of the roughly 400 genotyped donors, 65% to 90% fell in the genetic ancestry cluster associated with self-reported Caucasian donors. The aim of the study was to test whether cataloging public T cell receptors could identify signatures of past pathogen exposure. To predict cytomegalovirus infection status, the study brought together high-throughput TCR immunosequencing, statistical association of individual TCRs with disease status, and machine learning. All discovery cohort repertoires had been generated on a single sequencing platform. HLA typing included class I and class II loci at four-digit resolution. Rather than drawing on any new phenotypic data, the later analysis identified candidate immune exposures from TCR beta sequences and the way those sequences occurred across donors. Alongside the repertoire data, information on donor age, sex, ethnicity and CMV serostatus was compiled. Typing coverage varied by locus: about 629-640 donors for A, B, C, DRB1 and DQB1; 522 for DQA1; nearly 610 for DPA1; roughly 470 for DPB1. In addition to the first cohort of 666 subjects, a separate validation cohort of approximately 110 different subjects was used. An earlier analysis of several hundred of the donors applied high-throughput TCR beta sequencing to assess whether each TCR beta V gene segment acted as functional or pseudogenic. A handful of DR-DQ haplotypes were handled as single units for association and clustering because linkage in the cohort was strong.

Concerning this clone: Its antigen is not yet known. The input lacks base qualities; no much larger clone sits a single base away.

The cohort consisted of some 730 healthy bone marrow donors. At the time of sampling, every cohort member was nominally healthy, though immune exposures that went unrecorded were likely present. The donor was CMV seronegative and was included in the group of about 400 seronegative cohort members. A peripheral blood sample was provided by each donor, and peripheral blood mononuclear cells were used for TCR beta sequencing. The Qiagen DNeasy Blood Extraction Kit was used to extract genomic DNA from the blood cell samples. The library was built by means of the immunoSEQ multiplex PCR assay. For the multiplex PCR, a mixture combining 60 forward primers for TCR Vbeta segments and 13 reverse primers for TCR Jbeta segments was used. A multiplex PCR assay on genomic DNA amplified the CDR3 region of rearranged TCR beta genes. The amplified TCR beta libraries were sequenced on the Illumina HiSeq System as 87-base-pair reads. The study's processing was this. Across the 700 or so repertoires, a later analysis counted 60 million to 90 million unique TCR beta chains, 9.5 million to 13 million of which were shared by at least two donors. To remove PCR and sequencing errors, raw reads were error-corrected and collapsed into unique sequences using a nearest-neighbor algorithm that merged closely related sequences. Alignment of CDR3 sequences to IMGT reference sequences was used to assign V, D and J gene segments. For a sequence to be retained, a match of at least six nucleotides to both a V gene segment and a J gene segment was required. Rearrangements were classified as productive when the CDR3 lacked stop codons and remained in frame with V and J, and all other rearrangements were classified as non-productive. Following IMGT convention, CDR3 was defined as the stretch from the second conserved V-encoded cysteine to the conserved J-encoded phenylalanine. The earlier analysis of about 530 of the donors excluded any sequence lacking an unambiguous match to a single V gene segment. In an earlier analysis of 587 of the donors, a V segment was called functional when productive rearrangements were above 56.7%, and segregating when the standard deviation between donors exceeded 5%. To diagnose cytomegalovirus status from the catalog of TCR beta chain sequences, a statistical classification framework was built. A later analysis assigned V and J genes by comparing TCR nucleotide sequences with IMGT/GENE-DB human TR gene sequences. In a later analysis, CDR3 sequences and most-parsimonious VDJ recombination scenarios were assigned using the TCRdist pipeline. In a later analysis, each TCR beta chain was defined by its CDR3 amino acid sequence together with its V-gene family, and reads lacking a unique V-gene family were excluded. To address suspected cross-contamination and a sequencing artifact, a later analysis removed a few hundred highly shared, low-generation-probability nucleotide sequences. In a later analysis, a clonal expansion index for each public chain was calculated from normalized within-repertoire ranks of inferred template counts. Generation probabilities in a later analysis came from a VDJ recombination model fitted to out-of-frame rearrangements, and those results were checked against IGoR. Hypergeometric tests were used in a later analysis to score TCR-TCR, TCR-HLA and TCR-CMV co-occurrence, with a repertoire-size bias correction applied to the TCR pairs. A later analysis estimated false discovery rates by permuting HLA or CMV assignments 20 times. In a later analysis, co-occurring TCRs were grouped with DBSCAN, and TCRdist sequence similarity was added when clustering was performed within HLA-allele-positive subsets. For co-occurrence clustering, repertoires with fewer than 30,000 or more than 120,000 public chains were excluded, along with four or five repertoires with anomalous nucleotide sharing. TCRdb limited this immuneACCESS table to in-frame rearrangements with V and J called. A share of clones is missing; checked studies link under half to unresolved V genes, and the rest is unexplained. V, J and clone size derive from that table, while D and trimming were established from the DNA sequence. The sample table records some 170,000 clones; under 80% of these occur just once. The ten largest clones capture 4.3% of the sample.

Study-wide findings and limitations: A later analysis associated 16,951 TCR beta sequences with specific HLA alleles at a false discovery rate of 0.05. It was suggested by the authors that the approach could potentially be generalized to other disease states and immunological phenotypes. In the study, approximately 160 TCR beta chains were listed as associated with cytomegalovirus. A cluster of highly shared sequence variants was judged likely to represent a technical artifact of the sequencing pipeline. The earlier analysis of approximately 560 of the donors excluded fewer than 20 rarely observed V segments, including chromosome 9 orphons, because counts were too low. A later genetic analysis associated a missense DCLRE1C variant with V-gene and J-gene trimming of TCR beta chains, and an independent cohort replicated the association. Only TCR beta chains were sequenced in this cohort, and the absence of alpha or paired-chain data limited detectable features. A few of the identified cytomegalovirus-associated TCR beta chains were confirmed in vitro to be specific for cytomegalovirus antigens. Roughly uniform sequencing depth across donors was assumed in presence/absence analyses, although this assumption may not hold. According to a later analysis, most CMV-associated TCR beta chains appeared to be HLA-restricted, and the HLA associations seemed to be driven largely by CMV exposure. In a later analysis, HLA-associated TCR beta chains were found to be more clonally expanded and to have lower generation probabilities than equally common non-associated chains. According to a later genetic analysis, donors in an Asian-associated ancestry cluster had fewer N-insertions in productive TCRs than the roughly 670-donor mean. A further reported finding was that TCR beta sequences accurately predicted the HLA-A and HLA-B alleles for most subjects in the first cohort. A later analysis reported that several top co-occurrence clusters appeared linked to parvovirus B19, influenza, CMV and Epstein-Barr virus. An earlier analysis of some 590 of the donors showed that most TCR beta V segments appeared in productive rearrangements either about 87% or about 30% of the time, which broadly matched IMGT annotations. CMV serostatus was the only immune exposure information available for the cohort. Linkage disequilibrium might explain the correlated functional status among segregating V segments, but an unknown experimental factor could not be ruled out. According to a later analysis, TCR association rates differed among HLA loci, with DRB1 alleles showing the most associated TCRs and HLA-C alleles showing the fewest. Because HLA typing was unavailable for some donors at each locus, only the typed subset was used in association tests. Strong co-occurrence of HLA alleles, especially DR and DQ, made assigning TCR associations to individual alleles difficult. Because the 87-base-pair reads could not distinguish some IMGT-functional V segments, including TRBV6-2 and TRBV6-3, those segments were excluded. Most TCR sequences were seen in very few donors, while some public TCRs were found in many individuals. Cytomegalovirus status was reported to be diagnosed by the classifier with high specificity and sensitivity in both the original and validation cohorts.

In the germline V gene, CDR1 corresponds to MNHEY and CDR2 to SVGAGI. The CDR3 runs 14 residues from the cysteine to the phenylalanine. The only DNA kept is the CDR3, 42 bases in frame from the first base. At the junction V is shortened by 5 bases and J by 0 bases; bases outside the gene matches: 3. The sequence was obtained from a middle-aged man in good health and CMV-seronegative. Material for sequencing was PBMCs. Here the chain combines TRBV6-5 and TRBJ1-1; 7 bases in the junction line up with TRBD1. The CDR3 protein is CASSEQGLNTEAFF. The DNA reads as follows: TGTGCCAGCAGTGAACAGGGGCTGAACACTGAAGCTTTCTTT.